Following are 30 T cell receptor beta chains from one sample sequenced in a study of T cell responses to AZD1222 COVID-19 vaccine. Some clones are missing from TCRdb's copy, which holds only in-frame ones; the method was immunoSEQ multiplex PCR. This table has approximately 150,000 clones, around 93% appearing once. The sequencing used peripheral blood, collected on day 0 of AZD1222 vaccination. Receptor source: an adult in good health.

The rearrangement uses TRBV11-2 and TRBJ2-1; TRBD1 might be the D (6 bases). Looked up from germline, CDR1 is SGHAT and CDR2 is FQNNGV. Trimming removed 8 bases at V and 8 bases at J, with 22 bases between. The CDR3 has 15 amino acids. As DNA, the CDR3 is TGTGCCAGCGGTTCAGGGGTTACCATGGGGGATGAGCAGTTCTTC. Amino acids: CASGSGVTMGDEQFF.

The chain couples TRBV5-5 to TRBJ1-2; 7 positions match TRBD1. Germline CDR1 is SGHKS and CDR2 is YYEKEE (reference sequence). The CDR3 is 16 residues long. V lost 4 bases and J lost 2; bases outside the gene matches: 11. DNA for the CDR3: TGTGCCAGCAGCCCCTACCCGGACAGGCAGAACTATGGCTACACCTTC. Its protein is CASSPYPDRQNYGYTF.

The CDR3 DNA follows: TGTGCCTGGAGTGTGGGGACGGTGAATAATCAGCCCCAGCATTTT. Translated: CAWSVGTVNNQPQHF. The chain joins TRBV30 to TRBJ1-5, with D perhaps TRBD1 (5 bases). CDR1 and CDR2 from the germline V gene are GTSNPN and SVGIG (reference sequence). V lost 0 bases and J lost 4, with 13 bases in between. The CDR3 consists of 15 residues. Full variable domain (rest looked up from reference TRBV30 and TRBJ1-5): SQTIHQWPATLVQPVGSPLSLECTVEGTSNPNLYWYRQAAGRGLQLLFYSVGIGQISSEVPQNLSASRPQDRQFILSSKKLLLSDSGFYLCAWSVGTVNNQPQHFGDGTRLSIL.

This chain links TRBV7-9 with TRBJ2-7, with D possibly being TRBD1 or TRBD2 (5 bases each). Germline-derived CDR1 and CDR2 are SEHNR and FQNEAQ (reference sequence). The CDR3 loop spans 13 amino acids. The germline V and J ends were trimmed by 5 bases and 3 bases, with 11 bases remaining between them. CDR3 DNA sequence: TGTGCCAGCAGCCATGGGACGATCTACGAGCAGTACTTC. Protein sequence: CASSHGTIYEQYF.

About this clone itself: A read error may produce the germline difference seen at one junction end. This chain links TRBV7-7 with TRBJ2-1; 11 bases map to TRBD2. CDR1 and CDR2 (germline): SSHAT, FNYEAQ (reference sequence). This CDR3 spans 16 amino acids. Here the CDR3 reads CASSPLAGAPYNEQFF. The CDR3 bases are TGTGCTAGCAGCCCACTAGCGGGAGCGCCCTACAATGAGCAGTTCTTC. The complete variable domain, with remaining parts taken from reference TRBV7-7 and TRBJ2-1, reads GAGVSQSPRYKVTKRGQDVTLRCDPISSHATLYWYQQALGQGPEFLTYFNYEAQPDKSGLPSDRFSAERPEGSISTLTIQRTEQRDSAMYRCASSPLAGAPYNEQFFGPGTRLTVL.

The V and J genes are TRBV7-9 and TRBJ1-3; TRBD1 matches at 7 bases. The V segment lost 5 bases and the J segment 0 bases; nucleotides outside the gene matches: 7. Germline-derived CDR1 and CDR2 are SEHNR and FQNEAQ (reference sequence). The CDR3 extends over 16 amino acids. CDR3 loop: CASSRGGQSSGNTIYF. The CDR3 coding sequence is TGTGCCAGCAGCCGTGGGGGACAGAGCTCTGGAAACACCATATATTTT.

This chain joins TRBV6-6 and TRBJ1-5; D is ambiguous. Germline loops: CDR1 MNHNY, CDR2 SVGAGI (reference sequence). V was trimmed by 0 bases and J by 0 bases, leaving 6 bases between them. This CDR3 contains 15 residues. The CDR3 protein is CASSYSMNSNQPQHF. The CDR3 DNA follows: TGTGCCAGCAGTTACTCGATGAATAGCAATCAGCCCCAGCATTTT.

This sequence joins TRBV5-4 and TRBJ2-2; 7 bases are shared with TRBD1. The germline V gene encodes CDR1 SGHNT and CDR2 YYREEE (reference sequence). J lost 2 bases, V lost 2 bases, and 3 bases had no gene match. This CDR3 spans 15 amino acids. The CDR3: CASSFGTANTGELFF. The CDR3 coding sequence is TGTGCCAGCAGCTTCGGGACAGCCAACACCGGGGAGCTGTTTTTT.

The V gene is TRBV6-2 or TRBV6-3, the J gene TRBJ2-7; D uncertain. Germline V lookup: CDR1 MNHEY, CDR2 SVGEGT. The CDR3 is 16 amino acids. V dropped 4 bases and J dropped 3 bases, with 19 bases sitting between them. The CDR3 loop is CASSLTWQFHLYEQYF. CDR3 DNA: TGTGCCAGCAGTTTAACCTGGCAGTTCCACCTCTACGAGCAGTACTTC.

This clone was found a few times. V gene TRBV2 combines with J gene TRBJ2-1; D not resolved. Trimming stripped 6 bases from V and 1 base from J, with 10 bases between. The CDR3 has 14 residues. Germline loops: CDR1 SNHLY, CDR2 FYNNEI. Written as DNA, the CDR3 is TGTGCCAGCAGGGTCCCCGGTTCCTACAATGAGCAGTTCTTC. This encodes CASRVPGSYNEQFF.

This sequence joins TRBV28 and TRBJ2-7; D gene unclear. The germline V and J ends were trimmed by 5 bases and 0 bases, with 5 bases remaining between them. Germline V gene lookup returns CDR1 MDHEN and CDR2 SYDVKM. The CDR3 contains 12 residues. The CDR3 coding sequence is TGTGCCAGCAGTCAGAACTCCTACGAGCAGTACTTC. Its protein product is CASSQNSYEQYF.

This chain links TRBV5-1 with TRBJ2-7; TRBD1 matches at 9 bases. Germline-derived CDR1 and CDR2 are SGHRS and YFSETQ. Germline trimming cut 4 bases from V and 4 bases from J; bases unmatched to any gene: 6. This CDR3 is built from 14 residues. CDR3 sequence reads: CASSPRDRAYEQYF. In nucleotides, the CDR3 is TGCGCCAGCAGCCCCCGGGACAGGGCATACGAGCAGTACTTC.

The chain links TRBV11-3 to TRBJ2-5, with TRBD2 identical over 10 bases. The CDR3 extends over 18 amino acids. V shed 1 base, J shed 4 bases, and the junction held 12 bases outside the gene matches. Germline V gene sequence: CDR1 SGHNT, CDR2 YENEEA. CDR3 nucleotides: TGTGCCAGCAGCTTAGCGGTGGAGCTAGCGGGAGTCCGAGAGACCCAGTACTTC. It is translated as CASSLAVELAGVRETQYF.

V is TRBV3-1 (or the pseudogene TRBV3-2) and J is TRBJ2-1; D perhaps matches TRBD1 (5 bases). Germline V gene lookup returns CDR1 LGHDT and CDR2 YNNKEL (reference sequence). V shed 5 bases and J shed 6 bases, with 11 bases lying between them. The length of the CDR3 is 13 residues. CDR3 sequence: CASSYRSPNEQFF. The CDR3 DNA is TGTGCCAGCAGCTACAGGTCACCCAATGAGCAGTTCTTC.

The genes are TRBV6-5 and TRBJ1-4; D is undetermined. V lost 6 bases, J lost 0 bases, and 11 bases lay in between. CDR1 and CDR2 (germline): MNHEY, SVGAGI. The CDR3 extends over 15 amino acids. The CDR3 sequence is CASRDPIATNEKLFF. DNA of the CDR3: TGTGCCAGCAGGGACCCAATAGCAACTAATGAAAAACTGTTTTTT.

The chain carries TRBV2 and TRBJ2-5, with 12 bases lining up with TRBD2. With V trimmed by 3 bases and J by 5 bases, 4 bases remained unmatched. Germline CDR1 and CDR2: SNHLY and FYNNEI. The CDR3 contains 15 residues. CDR3 bases: TGTGCCAGCAGTGATCTAGCGGGAGGGGGGGAGACCCAGTACTTC. Its translation is CASSDLAGGGETQYF. The full variable domain, completed using reference TRBV2 and TRBJ2-5, is EPEVTQTPSHQVTQMGQEVILRCVPISNHLYFYWYRQILGQKVEFLVSFYNNEISEKSEIFDDQFSVERPDGSNFTLKIRSTKLEDSAMYFCASSDLAGGGETQYFGPGTRLLVL.

This chain joins TRBV19 and TRBJ1-3; D is unresolved. Deletions cut 3 bases from V and 4 bases from J, with 7 bases between. CDR1 is LNHDA and CDR2 is SQIVND in the germline V gene (reference sequence). CDR3 length equals 13 residues. The CDR3 nucleotides read TGTGCCAGTAGTATGGAGCGGGGAAACACCATATATTTT. Its translation is CASSMERGNTIYF.

This chain connects TRBV29-1 to TRBJ1-3; D gene uncertain. This CDR3 comprises 12 residues. Trimming removed 6 bases from V and 1 base from J, with 7 bases in between. CDR1 and CDR2 from the germline V gene are SQVTM and ANQGSEA. This chain's CDR3 is CSVRDSGNTIYF. For the CDR3, the DNA is TGCAGCGTACGGGATTCTGGAAACACCATATATTTT.

The chain is built from TRBV2 and TRBJ1-6; D call uncertain. Germline CDR1 reads SNHLY; CDR2 reads FYNNEI. The germline V and J ends were trimmed by 1 base and 0 bases, with 10 bases remaining between them. The length of the CDR3 is 17 residues. This CDR3 reads CASSEEAASSYNSPLHF. CDR3 nucleotide sequence: TGTGCCAGCAGTGAAGAAGCAGCGAGCTCCTATAATTCACCCCTCCACTTT. The variable domain in full, completed from reference TRBV2 and TRBJ1-6, reads EPEVTQTPSHQVTQMGQEVILRCVPISNHLYFYWYRQILGQKVEFLVSFYNNEISEKSEIFDDQFSVERPDGSNFTLKIRSTKLEDSAMYFCASSEEAASSYNSPLHFGNGTRLTVT.

J is TRBJ1-6 and V is TRBV6-1; 9 nucleotides match TRBD1. The CDR3 consists of 11 residues. Trimming removed 3 bases from V and 18 bases from J; junction bases left unmatched: 3. Germline CDR1 reads MNHNS; CDR2 reads SASEGT. CDR3: CASSDRDRAHF. CDR3 nucleotide sequence: TGTGCCAGCAGTGATAGGGACAGGGCCCACTTT.

CDR3 sequence: CASSIDGTSGRARTYNEQFF. The CDR3 DNA reads TGTGCCAGTAGTATAGATGGTACTAGCGGGAGGGCCCGGACCTACAATGAGCAGTTCTTC. The V gene is TRBV19, the J gene TRBJ2-1; 13 bases line up with TRBD2. The V and J ends lost 0 bases and 2 bases, in that order; junction bases with no gene match: 10. This CDR3 contains 20 residues. Germline V lookup: CDR1 LNHDA, CDR2 SQIVND (reference sequence).

The rearrangement joins TRBV27 to TRBJ1-5; D perhaps matches TRBD1 (5 bases). V lost 5 bases, J lost 3 bases, and 8 bases lay in between. Germline V gene lookup returns CDR1 MNHEY and CDR2 SMNVEV (reference sequence). The CDR3 sequence is 13 residues long. The CDR3 region is CASSKGNNQPQHF. DNA for the CDR3: TGTGCCAGCAGTAAGGGGAACAATCAGCCCCAGCATTTT.

The chain is built from TRBV18 and TRBJ2-2; possible D gene TRBD1, 5 bases. There are 14 residues in the CDR3. Germline CDR1 is KGHSH and CDR2 is LQKENI. V gave up 0 bases and J gave up 9 bases, with 11 bases separating them. CDR3 nucleotide sequence: TGTGCCAGCTCACCACCCCAGGGTAGAAGGGAGCTGTTTTTT. This gives the protein CASSPPQGRRELFF.

This rearrangement joins TRBV7-3 to TRBJ1-1; perhaps TRBD1 as D (5 bases). This CDR3 comprises 14 residues. The germline V and J ends were trimmed by 5 bases and 4 bases, with 14 bases remaining between them. The V gene's germline CDR1 is SGHTA and CDR2 FQGTGA. The DNA of the CDR3 is TGTGCCAGCAGCCCGGGTGGGGGGACCACTGAAGCTTTCTTT. It yields the protein CASSPGGGTTEAFF.

A few counts support this clone. The chain is built from TRBV24-1 and TRBJ2-1; 11 bases match TRBD2. The CDR3 is made up of 18 amino acids. The germline CDR1 and CDR2 sequences are KGHDR and SFDVKD. V was pared by 2 bases and J by 6 bases, with 11 bases of the junction left unmatched. CDR3 sequence (DNA): TGTGCCACCAGTGATTCTTTAGCGGGAGGGACAAGTGGCAATGAGCAGTTCTTC. This encodes CATSDSLAGGTSGNEQFF.

This chain connects TRBV28 to TRBJ1-2; TRBD1 agrees at 8 bases. CDR3 length: 16 residues. The germline CDR1 and CDR2 sequences are MDHEN and SYDVKM. Trimming took 2 bases from V and 0 from J; bases not matched to a gene: 5. CDR3 region: CASSLGTGDANYGYTF. The DNA of the CDR3 is TGTGCCAGCAGTTTAGGGACAGGTGACGCTAACTATGGCTACACCTTC.

CDR3 amino acids: CASSTDRSTRYEQYF. CDR3 DNA sequence: TGTGCCAGCAGCACCGACAGGAGTACCCGCTACGAGCAGTACTTC. The chain couples TRBV5-4 to TRBJ2-7, with D possibly matching TRBD1 (6 bases). The CDR3 has 15 residues. V lost 4 bases and J lost 3, with 17 bases in between. CDR1 SGHNT and CDR2 YYREEE come from the germline V gene (reference sequence).

The rearrangement links TRBV19 to TRBJ1-2, with D possibly matching TRBD1 (5 bases). The V gene's germline CDR1 is LNHDA and CDR2 SQIVND (reference sequence). Trimming removed 5 bases from V and 2 bases from J, with 18 bases in between. This CDR3 has 16 residues. The CDR3 DNA reads TGTGCCAGTAGTGCTCACGGACGAGACAGAAACTATGGCTACACCTTC. Translated, it gives CASSAHGRDRNYGYTF.

This sequence joins TRBV6-5 and TRBJ2-1; the D is unclear. The germline gives CDR1 MNHEY, CDR2 SVGAGI. The CDR3 is 11 amino acids. V lost 6 bases, J lost 12 bases, and 12 bases lay in between. CDR3 loop: CASSPGSSQFF. CDR3 DNA sequence: TGTGCCAGCAGCCCCGGGTCATCGCAGTTCTTC.

The V call is TRBV6-6, the J call TRBJ2-1; 14 bases fit TRBD2. V lost 2 bases and J lost 13; bases outside the gene matches: 10. Germline assignment: CDR1 MNHNY and CDR2 SVGAGI (reference sequence). CDR3 length: 16 amino acids. The CDR3 is CASSYPPTSGRGQQFF. CDR3 in DNA: TGTGCCAGCAGTTACCCCCCGACTAGCGGGAGGGGACAACAGTTCTTC.